By share of the sample, the clone carrying this T cell receptor (beta chain) is medium-sized. From the 5' RACE reads, TCRdb called clonotypes with MiXCR, one entry per CDR3 protein. The table lists about 7,200 distinct CDR3 sequences, around 5.8% of them singletons, with 7.5% to 9.5% in the top ten. The time point is: sample taken at primary tumor resection. The study sequenced unsorted whole RNA from tumor, nontumor lung or frozen PBMC. Just over 70 TRACERx patients with early, untreated non-small cell lung cancer donated samples. This sample was included in a study of spatial heterogeneity in lung cancer. The wider study: On average, each unique TCR and UMI combination appeared more than ten times in raw reads.

The CDR3 totals 14 residues. Germline loops: CDR1 DFQATT, CDR2 SNEGSKA (reference sequence). Trimming pared 3 bases from V and 2 bases from J, leaving 11 bases between. This sequence originates from a female donor with early-stage non-small cell lung cancer. Sequencing used normal lung tissue next to the tumor, obtained at surgery. This rearrangement joins TRBV20-1 to TRBJ2-1; D is unresolved. CDR3 sequence (DNA): TGCAGTGCTAGTCTCGGCCCCACCTACAATGAGCAGTTCTTC. This translates into CSASLGPTYNEQFF.